The clone carrying this TCR beta chain turned up a few times. Treatment here: oral pan-JAK inhibitor, 5-10 mg twice daily. This CDR3 has 16 amino acids. V lost 7 bases, J lost 3 bases, and 13 bases stayed unmatched. Germline lookup yields CDR1 SGHTA and CDR2 FQGNSA. This entry comes from a study of CD8+ T cells in alopecia areata. Following RNA extraction, reverse transcription yielded cDNA that acted as the sequencing template. Clones were sequenced by immunoSEQ multiplex PCR, and TCRdb holds only the in-frame ones, with some missing. This sample has about 190,000 clones; around 56% occur once, and the top ten carry around 0.69%.

The chain carries TRBV7-2 and TRBJ2-7, with 9 bases identical to TRBD1. The TCR comes from a human donor with alopecia areata. Sequencing used CD4+ T cells sorted from blood, obtained at week 4, from a patient treated with tofacitinib. The CDR3 loop reads CASITTGTGSIYEQYF. The DNA for the CDR3 is TGTGCCAGCATCACGACCGGGACAGGGTCTATCTACGAGCAGTACTTC.